These 2 T cell receptor beta chains came from one sample sequenced in a study of read filtering for tumor transcriptome and immune sequencing. Molecular barcoded adaptors covering alpha/delta and beta/gamma chains were used on around 370 ng RNA. Using its own MiXCR run on the reads, TCRdb lists one record per CDR3 protein. The sample lists over 35,000 distinct CDR3 sequences; about 10% were seen once. Specimen: a population of CD138-negative cells sorted from bone marrow. The source is a donor aged 40 or over with multiple myeloma.

Concerning this clonotype itself: The junction shows a germline mismatch at one end, possibly a read error. This sequence joins TRBV28 and TRBJ2-3; possible D gene TRBD2, 6 bases. The CDR3 runs to 17 residues. Germline CDR1 and CDR2: MDHEN and SYDVKM. Here the CDR3 DNA reads TGTGCCGGCAGGCTAGCGCAACCTTCGGGCCCCACAGATACGCAGTATTTT. Its protein is CAGRLAQPSGPTDTQYF. The full variable domain, rest sourced from reference TRBV28 and TRBJ2-3, is DVKVTQSSRYLVKRTGEKVFLECVQDMDHENMFWYRQDPGLGLRLIYFSYDVKMKEKGDIPEGYSVSREKKERFSLILESASTNQTSMYLCAGRLAQPSGPTDTQYFGPGTRLTVL.

This clonotype was detected ten times or more. The V and J genes are TRBV24-1 and TRBJ2-3; D perhaps matches TRBD2 (6 bases). This CDR3 contains 17 residues. The germline V and J ends were trimmed by 3 bases and 4 bases, with 19 bases remaining between them. Germline V gene lookup returns CDR1 KGHDR and CDR2 SFDVKD. The CDR3 DNA reads TGTGCCACCAGTGATCCCCTCCGGGGGTCCGAACCAGATACGCAGTATTTT. Its protein product is CATSDPLRGSEPDTQYF.